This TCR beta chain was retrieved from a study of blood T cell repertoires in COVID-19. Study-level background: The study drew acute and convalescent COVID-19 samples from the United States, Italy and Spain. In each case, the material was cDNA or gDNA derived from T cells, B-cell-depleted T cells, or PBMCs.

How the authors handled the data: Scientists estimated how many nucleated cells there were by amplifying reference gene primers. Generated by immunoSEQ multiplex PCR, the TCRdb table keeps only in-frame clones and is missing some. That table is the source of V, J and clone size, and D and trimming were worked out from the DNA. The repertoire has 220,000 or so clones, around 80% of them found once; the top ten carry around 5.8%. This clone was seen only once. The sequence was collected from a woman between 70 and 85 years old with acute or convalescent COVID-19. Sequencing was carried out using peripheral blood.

Here the CDR3 DNA reads TGTGCCATCAGTGACGATCGGACAGGGGAAGATGAGCAGTTCTTC. Translation: CAISDDRTGEDEQFF. This chain joins TRBV10-3 and TRBJ2-1; 9 nucleotides align to TRBD1. The CDR3 spans 15 residues. Germline assignment: CDR1 ENHRY and CDR2 SYGVKD. The V gene end was trimmed by 3 bases and the J gene end by 8 bases; junction bases not matched to a gene: 8.